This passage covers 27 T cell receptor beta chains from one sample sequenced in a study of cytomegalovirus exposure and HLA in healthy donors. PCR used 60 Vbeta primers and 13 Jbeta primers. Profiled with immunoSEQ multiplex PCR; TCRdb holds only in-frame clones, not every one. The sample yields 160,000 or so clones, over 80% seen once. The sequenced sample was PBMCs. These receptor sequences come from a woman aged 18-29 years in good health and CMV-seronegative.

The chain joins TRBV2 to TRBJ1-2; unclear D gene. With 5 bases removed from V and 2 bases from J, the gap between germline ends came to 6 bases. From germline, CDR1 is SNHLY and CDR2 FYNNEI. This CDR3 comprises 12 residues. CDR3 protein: CASSQRNYGYTF. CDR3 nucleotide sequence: TGTGCCAGCAGTCAGCGAAACTATGGCTACACCTTC.

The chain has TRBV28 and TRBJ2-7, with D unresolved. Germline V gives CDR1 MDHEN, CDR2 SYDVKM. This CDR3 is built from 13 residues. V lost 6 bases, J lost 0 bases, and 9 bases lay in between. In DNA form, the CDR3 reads TGTGCCAGCAGGTCGTCTCTCTCCTACGAGCAGTACTTC. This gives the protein CASRSSLSYEQYF. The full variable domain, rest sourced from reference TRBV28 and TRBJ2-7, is DVKVTQSSRYLVKRTGEKVFLECVQDMDHENMFWYRQDPGLGLRLIYFSYDVKMKEKGDIPEGYSVSREKKERFSLILESASTNQTSMYLCASRSSLSYEQYFGPGTRLTVT.

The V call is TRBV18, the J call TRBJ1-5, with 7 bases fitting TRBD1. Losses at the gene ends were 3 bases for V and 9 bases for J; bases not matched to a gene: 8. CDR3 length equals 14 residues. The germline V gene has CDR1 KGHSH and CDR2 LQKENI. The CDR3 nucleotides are TGTGCCAGCTCACCCAGGCAGGGGGATCGGCCCCAGCATTTT. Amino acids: CASSPRQGDRPQHF.

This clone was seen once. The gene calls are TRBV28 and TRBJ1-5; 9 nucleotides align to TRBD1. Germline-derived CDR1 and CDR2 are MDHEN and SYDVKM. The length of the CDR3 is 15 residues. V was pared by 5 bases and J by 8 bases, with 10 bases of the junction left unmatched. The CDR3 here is CASSPWTGEGEPQHF. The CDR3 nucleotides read TGTGCCAGCAGTCCATGGACAGGGGAAGGTGAGCCCCAGCATTTT.

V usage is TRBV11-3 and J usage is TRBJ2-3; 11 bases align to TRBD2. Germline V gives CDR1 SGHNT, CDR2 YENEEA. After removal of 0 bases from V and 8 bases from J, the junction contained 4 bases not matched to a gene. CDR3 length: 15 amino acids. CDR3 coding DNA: TGTGCCAGCAGCTTAGATCCCCTAGCGGGGGGTACGCAGTATTTT. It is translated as CASSLDPLAGGTQYF.

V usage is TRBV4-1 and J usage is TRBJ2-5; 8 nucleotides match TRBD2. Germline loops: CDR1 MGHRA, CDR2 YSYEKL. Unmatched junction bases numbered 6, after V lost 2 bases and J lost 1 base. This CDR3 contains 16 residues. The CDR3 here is CASSQKPAGGQETQYF. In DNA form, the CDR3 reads TGCGCCAGCAGCCAAAAGCCGGCGGGGGGCCAAGAGACCCAGTACTTC.

CDR3 amino acids: CASSPPGGLSVGTDTQYF. The CDR3 region has the DNA TGTGCCAGCTCACCACCGGGGGGGCTCAGCGTTGGCACAGATACGCAGTATTTT. The J gene is TRBJ2-3, the V gene TRBV18; maybe TRBD2 (7 bases). V was pared by 0 bases and J by 1 base, with 17 bases between. CDR3 length: 18 residues. CDR1 and CDR2 from the germline V gene are KGHSH and LQKENI. Full variable domain (rest looked up from reference TRBV18 and TRBJ2-3): NAGVMQNPRHLVRRRGQEARLRCSPMKGHSHVYWYRQLPEEGLKFMVYLQKENIIDESGMPKERFSAEFPKEGPSILRIQQVVRGDSAAYFCASSPPGGLSVGTDTQYFGPGTRLTVL.

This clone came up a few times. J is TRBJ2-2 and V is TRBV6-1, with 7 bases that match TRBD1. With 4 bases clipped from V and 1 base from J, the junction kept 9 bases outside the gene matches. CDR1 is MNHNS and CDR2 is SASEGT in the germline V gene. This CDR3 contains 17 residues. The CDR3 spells CASSAAPTGKNTGELFF. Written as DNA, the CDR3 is TGTGCCAGCAGTGCAGCCCCGACAGGGAAGAACACCGGGGAGCTGTTTTTT.

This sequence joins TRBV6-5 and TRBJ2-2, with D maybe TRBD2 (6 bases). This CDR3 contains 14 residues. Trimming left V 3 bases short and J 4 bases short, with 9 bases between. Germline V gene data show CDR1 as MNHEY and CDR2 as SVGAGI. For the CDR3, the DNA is TGTGCCAGCAGTTATGGAGGGGTCACCGGGGAGCTGTTTTTT. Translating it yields CASSYGGVTGELFF.

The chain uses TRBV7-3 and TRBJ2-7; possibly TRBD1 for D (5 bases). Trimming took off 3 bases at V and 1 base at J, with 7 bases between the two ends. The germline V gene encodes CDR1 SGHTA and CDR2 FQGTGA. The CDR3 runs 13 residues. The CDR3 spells CASSLAGSYEQYF. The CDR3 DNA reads TGTGCCAGCAGCTTGGCAGGGTCCTACGAGCAGTACTTC.

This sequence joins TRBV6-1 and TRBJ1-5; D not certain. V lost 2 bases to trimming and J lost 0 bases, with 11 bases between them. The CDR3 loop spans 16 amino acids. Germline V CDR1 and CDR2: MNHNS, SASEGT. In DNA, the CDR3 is TGTGCCAGCAGTGAATTGAAAGCTTATAGCAATCAGCCCCAGCATTTT. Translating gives CASSELKAYSNQPQHF.

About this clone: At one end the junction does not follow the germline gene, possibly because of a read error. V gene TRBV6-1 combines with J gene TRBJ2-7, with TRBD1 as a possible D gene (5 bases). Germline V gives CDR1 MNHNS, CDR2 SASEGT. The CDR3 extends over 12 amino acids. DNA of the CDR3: TGTGCCAGCAATGAGAAGAAGGGGCTCCCTCACTTC. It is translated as CASNEKKGLPHF.

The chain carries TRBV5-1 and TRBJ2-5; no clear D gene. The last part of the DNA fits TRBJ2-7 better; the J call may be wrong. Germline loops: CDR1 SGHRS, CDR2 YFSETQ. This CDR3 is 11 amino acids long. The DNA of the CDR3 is TGCGCCAGCAGCTTTGACTACGAGCAGTACTTC. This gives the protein CASSFDYEQYF.

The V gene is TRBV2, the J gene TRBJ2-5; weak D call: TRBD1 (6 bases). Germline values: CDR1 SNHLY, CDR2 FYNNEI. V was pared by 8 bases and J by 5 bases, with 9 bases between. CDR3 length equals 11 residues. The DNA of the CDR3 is TGTGCCAGCGACAGGTGGGAGACCCAGTACTTC. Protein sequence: CASDRWETQYF.

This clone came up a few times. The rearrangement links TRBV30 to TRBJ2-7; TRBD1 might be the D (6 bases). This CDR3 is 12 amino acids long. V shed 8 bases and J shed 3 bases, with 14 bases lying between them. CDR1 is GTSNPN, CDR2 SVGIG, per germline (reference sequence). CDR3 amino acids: CAGRTELYEQYF. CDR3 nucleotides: TGTGCCGGCCGGACAGAACTCTACGAGCAGTACTTC.

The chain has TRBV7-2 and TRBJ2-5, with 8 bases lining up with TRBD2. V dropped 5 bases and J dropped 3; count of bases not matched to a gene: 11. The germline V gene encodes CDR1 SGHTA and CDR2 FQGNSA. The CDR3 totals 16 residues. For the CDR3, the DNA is TGTGCCAGCAGCCCCTTAGGCGGGGGGCTTAAAGAGACCCAGTACTTC. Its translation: CASSPLGGGLKETQYF.

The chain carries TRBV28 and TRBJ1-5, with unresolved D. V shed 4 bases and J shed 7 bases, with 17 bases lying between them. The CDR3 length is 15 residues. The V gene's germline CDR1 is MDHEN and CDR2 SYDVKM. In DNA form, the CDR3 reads TGTGCCAGCAGTTCCCTGAGTAAGGGAGGGCAGCCCCAGCATTTT. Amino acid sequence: CASSSLSKGGQPQHF.

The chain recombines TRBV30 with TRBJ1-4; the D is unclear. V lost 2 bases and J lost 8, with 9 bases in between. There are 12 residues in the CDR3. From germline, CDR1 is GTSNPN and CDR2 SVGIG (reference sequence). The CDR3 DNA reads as TGTGCCTGGAGTTTCTCGGTCGAAAAACTGTTTTTT. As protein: CAWSFSVEKLFF.

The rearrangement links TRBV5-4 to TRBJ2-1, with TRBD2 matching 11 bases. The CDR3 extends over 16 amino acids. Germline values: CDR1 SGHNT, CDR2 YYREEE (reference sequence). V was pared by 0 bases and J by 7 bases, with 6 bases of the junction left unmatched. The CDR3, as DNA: TGTGCCAGCAGCTTGGGTAGCGGGGGGGGAATTAATGAGCAGTTCTTC. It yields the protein CASSLGSGGGINEQFF.

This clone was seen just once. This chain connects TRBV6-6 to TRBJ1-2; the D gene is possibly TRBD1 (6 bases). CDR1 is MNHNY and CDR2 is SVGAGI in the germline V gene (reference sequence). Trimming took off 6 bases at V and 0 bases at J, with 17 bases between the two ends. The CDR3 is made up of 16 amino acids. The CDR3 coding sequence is TGTGCCAGCAGCCCAACCTCGACAGGCCCTAACTATGGCTACACCTTC. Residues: CASSPTSTGPNYGYTF.

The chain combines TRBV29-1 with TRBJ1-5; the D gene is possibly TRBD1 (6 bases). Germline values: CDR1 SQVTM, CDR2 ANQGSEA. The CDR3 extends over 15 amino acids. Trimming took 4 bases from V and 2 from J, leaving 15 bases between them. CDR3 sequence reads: CSVGMGGGGNQPQHF. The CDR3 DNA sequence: TGCAGCGTTGGGATGGGAGGGGGAGGCAATCAGCCCCAGCATTTT.

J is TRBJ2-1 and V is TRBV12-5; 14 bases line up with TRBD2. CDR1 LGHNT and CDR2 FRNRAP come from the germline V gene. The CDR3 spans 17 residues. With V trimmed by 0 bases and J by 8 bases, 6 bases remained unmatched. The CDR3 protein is CASGLVGTSGGIYEQFF. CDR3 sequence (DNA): TGTGCTAGTGGTTTGGTGGGGACTAGCGGGGGTATATATGAGCAGTTCTTC.

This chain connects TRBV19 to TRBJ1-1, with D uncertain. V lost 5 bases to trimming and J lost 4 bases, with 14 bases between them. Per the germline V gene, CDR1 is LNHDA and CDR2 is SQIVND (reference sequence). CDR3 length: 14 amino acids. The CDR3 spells CASSDNNGITEAFF. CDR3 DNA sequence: TGTGCCAGTAGTGATAACAACGGGATCACTGAAGCTTTCTTT.

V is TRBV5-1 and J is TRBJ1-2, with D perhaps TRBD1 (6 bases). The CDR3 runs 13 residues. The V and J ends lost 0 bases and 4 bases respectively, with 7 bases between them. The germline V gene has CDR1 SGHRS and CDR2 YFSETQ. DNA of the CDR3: TGCGCCAGCAGCTTGGAGACAGGCTATGGCTACACCTTC. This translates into CASSLETGYGYTF.

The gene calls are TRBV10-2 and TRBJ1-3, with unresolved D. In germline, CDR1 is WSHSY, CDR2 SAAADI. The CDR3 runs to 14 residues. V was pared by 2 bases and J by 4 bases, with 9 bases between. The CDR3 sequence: CASSEGGSGNTIYF. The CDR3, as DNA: TGCGCCAGCAGTGAGGGAGGGTCAGGAAACACCATATATTTT.

As DNA, the CDR3 is TGCAGCCCAACGACAGGGTTGAACACTGAAGCTTTCTTT. Its protein is CSPTTGLNTEAFF. The chain joins TRBV29-1 to TRBJ1-1; 7 bases line up with TRBD1. The CDR3 length is 13 residues. V lost 8 bases, J lost 0 bases, and 6 bases stayed unmatched. Germline CDR1 and CDR2: SQVTM and ANQGSEA.

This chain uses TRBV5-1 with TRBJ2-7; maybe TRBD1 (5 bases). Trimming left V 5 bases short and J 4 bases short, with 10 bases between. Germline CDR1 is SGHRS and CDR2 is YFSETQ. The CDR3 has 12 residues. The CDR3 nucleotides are TGCGCCAGCAGGATTACAGGTTACGAGCAGTACTTC. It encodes CASRITGYEQYF.